This entry is about one TCR beta chain. In the source study's methods: From reference gene primer amplification, estimates of nucleated cell counts were derived. Sequencing was performed with immunoSEQ multiplex PCR; in TCRdb, only in-frame clones are kept and a portion is missing. V, J and clone size derive from that table, while D and trimming were established from the DNA sequence. The sample gives more than 60,000 clones, 80% to 90% of which show up once; less than 5.5% is in the top ten. The sample originates from a study of blood T cell repertoires in COVID-19. Study summary: Acute-phase and convalescent COVID-19 samples originated in the United States, Italy and Spain. The cDNA or gDNA used as material had been derived from T cells, B-cell-depleted T cells, or PBMCs.

This clonotype originated in a woman aged 50 to 60 with active COVID-19. Sequencing was performed on peripheral blood.

This chain's CDR3 is CASSPSTGYNSPLHF. The CDR3 DNA sequence: TGTGCCAGCAGCCCCTCGACAGGATATAATTCACCCCTCCACTTT. This chain uses TRBV6-2 or TRBV6-3 with TRBJ1-6; D perhaps matches TRBD1 (6 bases). Trimming took 6 bases from V and 4 from J, leaving 13 bases between them. The CDR3 covers 15 residues. Germline-derived CDR1 and CDR2 are MNHEY and SVGEGT.